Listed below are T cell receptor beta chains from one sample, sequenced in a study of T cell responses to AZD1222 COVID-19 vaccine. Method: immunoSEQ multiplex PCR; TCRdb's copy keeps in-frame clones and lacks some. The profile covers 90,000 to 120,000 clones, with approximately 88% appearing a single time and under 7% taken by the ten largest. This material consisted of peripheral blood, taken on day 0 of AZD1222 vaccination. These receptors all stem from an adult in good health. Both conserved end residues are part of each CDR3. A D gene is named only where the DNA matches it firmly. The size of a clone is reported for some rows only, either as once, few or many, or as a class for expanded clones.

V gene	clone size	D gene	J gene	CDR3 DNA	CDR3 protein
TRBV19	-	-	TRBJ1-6	TGTGCCAGTACCCCCTTAGGGGCAGAAGGGGCACCCCTCCACTTT	CASTPLGAEGAPLHF
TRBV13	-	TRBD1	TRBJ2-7	TGTGCCAGCAGCTTATACAGGGGGCGTAACGAGCAGTACTTC	CASSLYRGRNEQYF
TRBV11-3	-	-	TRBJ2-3	TGTGCCAGCAGCCGACAGGCCAGCACAGATACGCAGTATTTT	CASSRQASTDTQYF
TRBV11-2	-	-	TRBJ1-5	TGTGCCAGCAGCTTATCGGGGGGCGCGGGTCAGCCCCAGCATTTT	CASSLSGGAGQPQHF
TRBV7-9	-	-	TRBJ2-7	TGTGCCAGCAGCTTATCAGGGGCCTACGAGCAGTACTTC	CASSLSGAYEQYF
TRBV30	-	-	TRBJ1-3	TGTGCCTCTAACCCGACTGGAAACACCATATATTTT	CASNPTGNTIYF
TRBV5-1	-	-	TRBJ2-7	TGCGCCAGCAGCCCCCAAAATGGAGTGGACGAGCAGTACTTC	CASSPQNGVDEQYF
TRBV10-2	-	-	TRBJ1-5	TGCGCCAGCAGTAAGAGCAGGGACAATCAGCCCCAGCATTTT	CASSKSRDNQPQHF
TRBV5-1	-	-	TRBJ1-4	TGCGCCAGCAGAGAAGGGGCTAATGAAAAACTGTTTTTT	CASREGANEKLFF
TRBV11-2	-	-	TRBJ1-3	TGTGCCAGCAGCTTATCTCTGGTCCGCTCTGGAAACACCATATATTTT	CASSLSLVRSGNTIYF
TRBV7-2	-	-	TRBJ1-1	TGTGCCAGCAGCCCGCCGACAGCAGCAGACACTGAAGCTTTCTTT	CASSPPTAADTEAFF
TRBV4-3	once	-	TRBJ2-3	TGCGCCAGCAGCCAATTGCCTGCTAACACAGATACGCAGTATTTT	CASSQLPANTDTQYF
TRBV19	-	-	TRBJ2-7	TGTGCCAGTAGTATAGCGCGGGGCCGAACCTACGAGCAGTACTTC	CASSIARGRTYEQYF
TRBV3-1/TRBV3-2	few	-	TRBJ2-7	TGTGCCAGCAGCCAACGGGATCCTGTCTCCTACGAGCAGTACTTC	CASSQRDPVSYEQYF
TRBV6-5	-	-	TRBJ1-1	TGTGCCAGCAGAGGGACGTTTACCGGGTTCACTGAAGCTTTCTTT	CASRGTFTGFTEAFF
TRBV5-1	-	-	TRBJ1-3	TGCGCCAGCCGCCAGGACGGTCTCTCTGGAAACACCATATATTTT	CASRQDGLSGNTIYF
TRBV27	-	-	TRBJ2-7	TGTGCCAGCAGTTTTACAGGCCTCTACGAGCAGTACTTC	CASSFTGLYEQYF
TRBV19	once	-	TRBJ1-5	TGTGCCAGTAGAAACGGAGATCAGCCCCAGCATTTT	CASRNGDQPQHF
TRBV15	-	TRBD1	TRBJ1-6	TGTGCCACCAGCAGAGACAGGGGGGTTTCACCCCTCCACTTT	CATSRDRGVSPLHF
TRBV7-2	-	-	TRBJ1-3	TGTGCCAGCAGCCCGGGTGGAAACACCATATATTTT	CASSPGGNTIYF
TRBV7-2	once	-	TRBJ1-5	TGTGCCAGCAGCGTAATTGACGGAATTTCGCCCCAGCATTTT	CASSVIDGISPQHF
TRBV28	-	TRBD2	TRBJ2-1	TGTGCCAGCAGTTTCGTTGCGGGAGGGCCGGAAAGCAATGAGCAGTTCTTC	CASSFVAGGPESNEQFF
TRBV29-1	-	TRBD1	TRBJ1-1	TGCAGCGTTGGGACAGGGAATCGAGAAGCTTTCTTT	CSVGTGNREAFF
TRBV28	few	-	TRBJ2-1	TGTGCCAGCAGTTTACAAAGCGGCCAGTACAATGAGCAGTTCTTC	CASSLQSGQYNEQFF
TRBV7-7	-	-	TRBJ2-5	TGTGCTAGCAGCCCCAGGGGAAAAGAGACCCAGTACTTC	CASSPRGKETQYF
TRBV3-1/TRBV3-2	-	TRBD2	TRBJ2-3	TGTGCCAGCAGCCAAGTGCCTAGCGGGGGGGGCACAGATACGCAGTATTTT	CASSQVPSGGGTDTQYF
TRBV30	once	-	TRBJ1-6	TGTGCCTGGAGTCGGAGACATCTGGGTGGCTCCTATAATTCACCCCTCCACTTT	CAWSRRHLGGSYNSPLHF
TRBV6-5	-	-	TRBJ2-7	TGTGCCAGCAGGACAGGCTACGAGCAGTACTTC	CASRTGYEQYF
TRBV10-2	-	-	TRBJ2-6	TGCGCCAGCAGTGATTCCGGGGCCAACGTCCTGACTTTC	CASSDSGANVLTF
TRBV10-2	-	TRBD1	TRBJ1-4	TGCGCCAGCAGTAGCTGGGGACAGGGGTCAACTAATGAAAAACTGTTTTTT	CASSSWGQGSTNEKLFF
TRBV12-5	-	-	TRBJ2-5	TGTGCTAGTGGTTTCAGGGCCAAATCCCAAGAGACCCAGTACTTC	CASGFRAKSQETQYF
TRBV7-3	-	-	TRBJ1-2	TGTGCCAGCAGCTTAAGGGCAGGCCAAGAGGGCTACACCTTC	CASSLRAGQEGYTF
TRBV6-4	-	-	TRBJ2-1	TGTGCCAGCAGTGATGTAGCCAGGGGTTGGAATGAGCAGTTCTTC	CASSDVARGWNEQFF
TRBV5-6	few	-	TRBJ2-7	TGTGCCAGCAGCTACTTCGAGGGGTACGAGCAGTACTTC	CASSYFEGYEQYF
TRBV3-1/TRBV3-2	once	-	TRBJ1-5	TGTGCCAGCAGCCAAGAGGGCGTCTACAATCAGCCCCAGCATTTT	CASSQEGVYNQPQHF
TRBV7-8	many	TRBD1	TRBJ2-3	TGTGCCAGCTCCCCCGACGGGACAGGGGATTCTAGCACAGATACGCAGTATTTT	CASSPDGTGDSSTDTQYF
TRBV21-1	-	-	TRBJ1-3	TGTGCCAGCAGCAAGGGCAGCCCGGCGACAGGGGGCTCTGGAAACACCATATATTTT	CASSKGSPATGGSGNTIYF
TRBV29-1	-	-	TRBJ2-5	TGCAGCGTGGATGGGGCCGGACAAGAGACCCAGTACTTC	CSVDGAGQETQYF
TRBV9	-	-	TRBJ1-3	TGTGCCAGCAGCCGCTGGGAGGCAGGGACTGGAAACACCATATATTTT	CASSRWEAGTGNTIYF
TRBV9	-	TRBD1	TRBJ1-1	TGTGCCAGCAGCAATCCAGGGGGCACTGAAGCTTTCTTT	CASSNPGGTEAFF
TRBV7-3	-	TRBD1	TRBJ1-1	TGTGCCAGCAGCGCCCGACAGGGCGACACTGAAGCTTTCTTT	CASSARQGDTEAFF
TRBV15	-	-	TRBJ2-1	TGTGCCACCAGCAGAGATAGGCTAGGTGGAGCAGACGAGCAGTTCTTC	CATSRDRLGGADEQFF
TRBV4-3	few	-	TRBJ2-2	TGCGCCAGCAGCCAAGATCTCGCGAACACCGGGGAGCTGTTTTTT	CASSQDLANTGELFF
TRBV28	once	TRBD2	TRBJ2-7	TGTGCCAGCAATTTAGCGGGAGTCTCCTACGAGCAGTACTTC	CASNLAGVSYEQYF
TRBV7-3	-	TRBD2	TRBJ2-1	TGTGCCAGCAGCTTATTAGCGGGAGGGGGACGGGACCACCAGTTCTTC	CASSLLAGGGRDHQFF
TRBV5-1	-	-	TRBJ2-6	TGCGCCAGCAGCTTTAACGGGCGAACCCACTCTGGGGCCAACGTCCTGACTTTC	CASSFNGRTHSGANVLTF
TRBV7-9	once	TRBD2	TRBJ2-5	TGTGCCAGCACCAGGGGACTAGCGGGAGAGGGGGAGACCCAGTACTTC	CASTRGLAGEGETQYF
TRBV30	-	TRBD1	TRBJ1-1	TGTGCCTGGAGTCCGGGACAGGGGGCCACTGAAGCTTTCTTT	CAWSPGQGATEAFF
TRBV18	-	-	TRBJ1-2	TGTGCCAGCTCACCACGGACCGATAGCATTTATGGCTACACCTTC	CASSPRTDSIYGYTF
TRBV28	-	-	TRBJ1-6	TGTGCCAGCAGTTTAAATTCACCCCTCCACTTT	CASSLNSPLHF
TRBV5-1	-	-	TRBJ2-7	TGCGCCAGCAGCTTGGGGGTCGGGCAAACTTACGAGCAGTACTTC	CASSLGVGQTYEQYF
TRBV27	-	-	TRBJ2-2	TGTGCCAGCAGTTTAGGGGGCGGGGAGCTGTTTTTT	CASSLGGGELFF
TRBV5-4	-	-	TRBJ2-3	TGTGCCAGCAGCTTCACAGATACGCAGTATTTT	CASSFTDTQYF
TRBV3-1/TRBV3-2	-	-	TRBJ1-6	TGTGCCAGCAGCCAAGGGCCAGGGCTTTCACCCCTCCACTTT	CASSQGPGLSPLHF
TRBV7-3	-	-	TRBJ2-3	TGTGCCAGCAGCTTAACGAGCCCATCCACAGATACGCAGTATTTT	CASSLTSPSTDTQYF
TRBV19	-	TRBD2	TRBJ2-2	TGTGCCAGTAGTATCCCCGGACTAGCGGGACCGAACACCGGGGAGCTGTTTTTT	CASSIPGLAGPNTGELFF
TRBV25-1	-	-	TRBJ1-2	TGTGCCAGCAGTGACCCCACTAGAGACTATGGCTACACCTTC	CASSDPTRDYGYTF